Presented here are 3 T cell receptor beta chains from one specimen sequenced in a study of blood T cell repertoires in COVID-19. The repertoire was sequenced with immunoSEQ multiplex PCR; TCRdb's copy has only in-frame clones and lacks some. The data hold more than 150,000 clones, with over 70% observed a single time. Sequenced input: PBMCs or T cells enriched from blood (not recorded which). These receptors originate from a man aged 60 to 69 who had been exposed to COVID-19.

DNA for the CDR3: TGTGCCAGCAGCTTAAAACGGGAGGTAGGGGAGACCCAGTACTTC. This codes for CASSLKREVGETQYF. The chain is built from TRBV7-9 and TRBJ2-5; the match to TRBD2 covers 7 bases. Per the germline V gene, CDR1 is SEHNR and CDR2 is FQNEAQ (reference sequence). The CDR3 runs to 15 residues. The V and J ends lost 2 bases and 5 bases, in that order; junction bases with no gene match: 8.

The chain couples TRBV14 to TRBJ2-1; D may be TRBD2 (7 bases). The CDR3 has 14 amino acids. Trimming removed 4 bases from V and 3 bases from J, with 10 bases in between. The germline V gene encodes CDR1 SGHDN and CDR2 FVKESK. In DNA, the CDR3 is TGTGCCAGCAGCCGGGGAGGGGGCTACAATGAGCAGTTCTTC. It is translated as CASSRGGGYNEQFF. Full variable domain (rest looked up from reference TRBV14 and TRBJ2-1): EAGVTQFPSHSVIEKGQTVTLRCDPISGHDNLYWYRRVMGKEIKFLLHFVKESKQDESGMPNNRFLAERTGGTYSTLKVQPAELEDSGVYFCASSRGGGYNEQFFGPGTRLTVL.

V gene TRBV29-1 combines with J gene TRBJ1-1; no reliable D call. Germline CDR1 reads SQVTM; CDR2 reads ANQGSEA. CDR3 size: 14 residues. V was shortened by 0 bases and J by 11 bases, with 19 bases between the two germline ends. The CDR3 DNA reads TGCAGCGTTGAAGAGGGAGGGCGTGGTTCAAAGGCTTTCTTT. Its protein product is CSVEEGGRGSKAFF.